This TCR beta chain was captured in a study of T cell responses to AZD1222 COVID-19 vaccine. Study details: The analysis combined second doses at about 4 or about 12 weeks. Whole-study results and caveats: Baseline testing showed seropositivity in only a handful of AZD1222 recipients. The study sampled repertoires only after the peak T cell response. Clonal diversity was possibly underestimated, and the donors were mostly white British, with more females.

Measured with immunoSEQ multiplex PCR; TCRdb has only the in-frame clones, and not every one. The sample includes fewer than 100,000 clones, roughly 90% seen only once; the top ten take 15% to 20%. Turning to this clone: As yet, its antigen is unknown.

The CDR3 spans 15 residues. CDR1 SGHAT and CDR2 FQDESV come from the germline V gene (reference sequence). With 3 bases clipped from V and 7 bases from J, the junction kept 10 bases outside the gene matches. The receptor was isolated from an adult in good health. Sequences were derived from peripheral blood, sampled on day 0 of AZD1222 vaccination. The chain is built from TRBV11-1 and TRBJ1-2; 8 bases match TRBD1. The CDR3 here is CASSFSSQGARGYTF. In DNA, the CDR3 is TGTGCCAGCAGCTTCTCTAGTCAGGGGGCGCGTGGCTACACCTTC.